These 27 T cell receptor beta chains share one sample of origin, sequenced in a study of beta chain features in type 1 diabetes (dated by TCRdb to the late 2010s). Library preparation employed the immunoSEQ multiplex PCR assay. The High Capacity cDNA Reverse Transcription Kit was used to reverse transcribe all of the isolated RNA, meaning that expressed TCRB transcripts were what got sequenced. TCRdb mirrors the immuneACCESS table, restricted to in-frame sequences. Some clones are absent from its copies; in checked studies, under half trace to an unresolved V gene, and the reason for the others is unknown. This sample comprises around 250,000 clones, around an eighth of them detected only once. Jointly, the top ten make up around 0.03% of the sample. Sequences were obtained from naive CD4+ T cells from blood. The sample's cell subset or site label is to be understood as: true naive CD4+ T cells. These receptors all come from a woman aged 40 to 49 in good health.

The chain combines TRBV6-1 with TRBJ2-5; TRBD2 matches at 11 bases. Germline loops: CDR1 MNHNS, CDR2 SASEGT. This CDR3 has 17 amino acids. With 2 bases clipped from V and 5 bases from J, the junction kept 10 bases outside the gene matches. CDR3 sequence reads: CASSERLAGGLGETQYF. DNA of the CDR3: TGTGCCAGCAGTGAAAGGCTAGCGGGGGGTCTGGGGGAGACCCAGTACTTC.

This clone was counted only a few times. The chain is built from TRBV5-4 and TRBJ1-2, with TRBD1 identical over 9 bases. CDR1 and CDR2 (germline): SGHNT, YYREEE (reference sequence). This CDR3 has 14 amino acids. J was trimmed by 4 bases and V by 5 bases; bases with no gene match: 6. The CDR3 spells CASRLTGGVYGYTF. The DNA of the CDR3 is TGTGCCAGCAGACTAACAGGGGGCGTCTATGGCTACACCTTC.

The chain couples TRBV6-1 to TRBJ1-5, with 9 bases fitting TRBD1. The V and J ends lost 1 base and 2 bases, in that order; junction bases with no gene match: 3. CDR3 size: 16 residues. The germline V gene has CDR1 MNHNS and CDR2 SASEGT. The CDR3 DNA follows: TGTGCCAGCAGTGAAGGGGGACAGGGCGGCAATCAGCCCCAGCATTTT. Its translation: CASSEGGQGGNQPQHF.

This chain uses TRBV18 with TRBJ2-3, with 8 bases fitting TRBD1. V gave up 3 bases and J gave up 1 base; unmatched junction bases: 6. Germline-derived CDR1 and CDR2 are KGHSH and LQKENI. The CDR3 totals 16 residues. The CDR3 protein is CASSPQGAGGTDTQYF. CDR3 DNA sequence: TGTGCCAGCTCACCGCAGGGGGCGGGCGGCACAGATACGCAGTATTTT.

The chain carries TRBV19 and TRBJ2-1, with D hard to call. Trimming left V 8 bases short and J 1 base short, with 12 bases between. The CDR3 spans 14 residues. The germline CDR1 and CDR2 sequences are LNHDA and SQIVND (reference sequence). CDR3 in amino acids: CASRSPGSYNEQFF. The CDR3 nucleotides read TGTGCCAGTCGTTCCCCCGGGTCCTACAATGAGCAGTTCTTC.

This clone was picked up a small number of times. CDR3 DNA: TGTGCCATCAGTGTGGGGACAGACCAAGAGACCCAGTACTTC. It translates to CAISVGTDQETQYF. V usage is TRBV10-3 and J usage is TRBJ2-5, with 7 bases fitting TRBD1. The germline CDR1 and CDR2 sequences are ENHRY and SYGVKD. J was trimmed by 0 bases and V by 4 bases; bases with no gene match: 2. The length of the CDR3 is 14 residues.

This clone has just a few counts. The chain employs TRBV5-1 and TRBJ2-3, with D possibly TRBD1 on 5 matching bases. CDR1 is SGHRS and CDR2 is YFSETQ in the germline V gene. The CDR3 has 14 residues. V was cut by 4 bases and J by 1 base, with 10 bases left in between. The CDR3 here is CASSVQQGTDTQYF. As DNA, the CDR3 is TGCGCCAGCAGCGTACAACAGGGCACAGATACGCAGTATTTT.

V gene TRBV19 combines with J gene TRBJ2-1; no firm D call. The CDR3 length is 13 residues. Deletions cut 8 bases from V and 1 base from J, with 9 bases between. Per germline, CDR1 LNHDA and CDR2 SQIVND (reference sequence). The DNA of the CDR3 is TGTGCCAGTGCTAGGATTTCCTACAATGAGCAGTTCTTC. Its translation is CASARISYNEQFF.

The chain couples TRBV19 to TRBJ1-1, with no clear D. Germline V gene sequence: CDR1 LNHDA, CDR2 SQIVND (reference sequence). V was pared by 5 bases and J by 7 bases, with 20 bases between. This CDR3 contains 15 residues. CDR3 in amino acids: CASSPKGRGHVEAFF. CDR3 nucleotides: TGTGCCAGTAGTCCCAAAGGTAGAGGGCACGTTGAAGCTTTCTTT.

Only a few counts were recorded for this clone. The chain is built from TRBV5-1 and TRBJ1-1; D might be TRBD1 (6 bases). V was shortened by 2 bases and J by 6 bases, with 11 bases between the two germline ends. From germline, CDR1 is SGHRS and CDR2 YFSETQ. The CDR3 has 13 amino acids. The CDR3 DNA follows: TGCGCCAGCAGCTTAGGGGGGGACCCTGAAGCTTTCTTT. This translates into CASSLGGDPEAFF.

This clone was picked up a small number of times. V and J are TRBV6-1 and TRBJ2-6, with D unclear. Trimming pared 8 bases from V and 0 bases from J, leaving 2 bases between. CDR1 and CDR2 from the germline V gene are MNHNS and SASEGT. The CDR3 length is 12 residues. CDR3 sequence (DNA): TGTGCCAGCCACTCTGGGGCCAACGTCCTGACTTTC. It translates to CASHSGANVLTF.

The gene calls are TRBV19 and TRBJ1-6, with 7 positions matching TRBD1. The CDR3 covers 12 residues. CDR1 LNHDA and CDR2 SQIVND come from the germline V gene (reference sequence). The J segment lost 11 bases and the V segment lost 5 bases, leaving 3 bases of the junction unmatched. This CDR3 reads CASSGTVAPLHF. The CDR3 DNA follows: TGTGCCAGTAGTGGGACAGTGGCACCCCTCCACTTT.

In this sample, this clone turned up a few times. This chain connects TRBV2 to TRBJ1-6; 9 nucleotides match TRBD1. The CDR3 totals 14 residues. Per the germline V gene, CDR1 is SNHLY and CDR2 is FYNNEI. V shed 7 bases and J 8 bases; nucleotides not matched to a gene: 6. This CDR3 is CASTGTGLYSPLHF. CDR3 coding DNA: TGTGCCAGCACTGGGACAGGGTTATATTCACCCCTCCACTTT.

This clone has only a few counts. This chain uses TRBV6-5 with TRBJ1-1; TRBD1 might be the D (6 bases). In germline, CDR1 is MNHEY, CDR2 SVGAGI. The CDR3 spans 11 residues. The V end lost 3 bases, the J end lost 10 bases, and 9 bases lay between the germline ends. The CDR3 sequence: CASSYIGGAFF. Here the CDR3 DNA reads TGTGCCAGCAGTTATATAGGGGGAGCTTTCTTT.

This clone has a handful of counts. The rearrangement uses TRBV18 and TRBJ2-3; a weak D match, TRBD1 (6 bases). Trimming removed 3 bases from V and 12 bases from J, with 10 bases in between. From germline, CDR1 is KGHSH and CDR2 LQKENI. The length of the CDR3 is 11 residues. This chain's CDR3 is CASSPPGHQYF. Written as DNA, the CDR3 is TGTGCCAGCTCACCTCCGGGACACCAGTATTTT.

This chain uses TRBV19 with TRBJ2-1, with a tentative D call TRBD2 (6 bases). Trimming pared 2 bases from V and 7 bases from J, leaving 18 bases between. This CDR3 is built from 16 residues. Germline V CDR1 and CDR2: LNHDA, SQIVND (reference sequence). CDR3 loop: CASSIIGGPRSNEQFF. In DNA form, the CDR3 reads TGTGCCAGTAGTATAATTGGAGGGCCCCGCTCTAATGAGCAGTTCTTC. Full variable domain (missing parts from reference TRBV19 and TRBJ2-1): DGGITQSPKYLFRKEGQNVTLSCEQNLNHDAMYWYRQDPGQGLRLIYYSQIVNDFQKGDIAEGYSVSREKKESFPLTVTSAQKNPTAFYLCASSIIGGPRSNEQFFGPGTRLTVL.

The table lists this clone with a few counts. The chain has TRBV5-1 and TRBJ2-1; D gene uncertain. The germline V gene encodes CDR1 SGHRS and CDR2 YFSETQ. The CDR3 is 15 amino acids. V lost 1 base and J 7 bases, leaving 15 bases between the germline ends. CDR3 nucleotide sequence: TGCGCCAGCAGCTTGTCCGCAGTTGACGGGAATGAGCAGTTCTTC. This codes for CASSLSAVDGNEQFF. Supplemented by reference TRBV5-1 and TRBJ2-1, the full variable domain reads KAGVTQTPRYLIKTRGQQVTLSCSPISGHRSVSWYQQTPGQGLQFLFEYFSETQRNKGNFPGRFSGRQFSNSRSEMNVSTLELGDSALYLCASSLSAVDGNEQFFGPGTRLTVL.

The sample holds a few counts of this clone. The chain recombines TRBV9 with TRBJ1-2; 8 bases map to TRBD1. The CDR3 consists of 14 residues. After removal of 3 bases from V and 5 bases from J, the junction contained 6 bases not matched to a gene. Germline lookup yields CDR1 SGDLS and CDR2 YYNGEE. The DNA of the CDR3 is TGTGCCAGCAGCGGCCAGGGGGCTGGTTATGGCTACACCTTC. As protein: CASSGQGAGYGYTF. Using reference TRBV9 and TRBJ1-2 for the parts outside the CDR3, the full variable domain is DSGVTQTPKHLITATGQRVTLRCSPRSGDLSVYWYQQSLDQGLQFLIQYYNGEERAKGNILERFSAQQFPDLHSELNLSSLELGDSALYFCASSGQGAGYGYTFGSGTRLTVV.

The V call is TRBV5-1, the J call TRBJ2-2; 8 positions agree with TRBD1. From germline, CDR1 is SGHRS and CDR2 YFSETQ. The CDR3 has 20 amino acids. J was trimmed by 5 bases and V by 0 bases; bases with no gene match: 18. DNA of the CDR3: TGCGCCAGCAGCTTGGCCGGGAGACAGGGGACCCAAGGAAGGACCGGGGAGCTGTTTTTT. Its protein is CASSLAGRQGTQGRTGELFF.

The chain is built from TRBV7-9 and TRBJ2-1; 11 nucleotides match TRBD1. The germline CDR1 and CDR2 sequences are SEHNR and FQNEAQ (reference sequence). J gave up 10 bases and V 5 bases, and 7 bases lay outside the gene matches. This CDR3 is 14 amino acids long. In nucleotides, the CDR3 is TGTGCCAGCAGCCCGAGGACAGGGGGCTTCGAGCAGTTCTTC. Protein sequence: CASSPRTGGFEQFF.

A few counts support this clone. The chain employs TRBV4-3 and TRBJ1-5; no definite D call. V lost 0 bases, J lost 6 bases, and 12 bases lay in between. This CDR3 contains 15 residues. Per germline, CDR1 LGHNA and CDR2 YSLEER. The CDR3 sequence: CASSQDQAGSQPQHF. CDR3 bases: TGCGCCAGCAGCCAAGATCAGGCGGGGAGTCAGCCCCAGCATTTT.

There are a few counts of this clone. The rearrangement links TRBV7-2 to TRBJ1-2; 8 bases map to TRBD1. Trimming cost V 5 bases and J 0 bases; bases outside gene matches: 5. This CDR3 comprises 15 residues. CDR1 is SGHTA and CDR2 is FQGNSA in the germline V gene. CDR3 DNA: TGTGCCAGCAGCCCCAGGGGGCCGACTAACTATGGCTACACCTTC. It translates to CASSPRGPTNYGYTF.

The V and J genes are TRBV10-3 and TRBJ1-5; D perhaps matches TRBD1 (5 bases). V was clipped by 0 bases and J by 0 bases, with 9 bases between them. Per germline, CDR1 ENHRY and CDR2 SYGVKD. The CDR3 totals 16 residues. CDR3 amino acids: CAISESGGSSNQPQHF. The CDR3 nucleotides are TGTGCCATCAGTGAGTCGGGGGGTAGTAGCAATCAGCCCCAGCATTTT.

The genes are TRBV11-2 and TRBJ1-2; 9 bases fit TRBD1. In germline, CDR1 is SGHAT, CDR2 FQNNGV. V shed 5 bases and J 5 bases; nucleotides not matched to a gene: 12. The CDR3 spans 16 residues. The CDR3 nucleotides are TGTGCCAGCAGCCCCCCGACAGGGGGTGGGTATTATGGCTACACCTTC. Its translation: CASSPPTGGGYYGYTF.

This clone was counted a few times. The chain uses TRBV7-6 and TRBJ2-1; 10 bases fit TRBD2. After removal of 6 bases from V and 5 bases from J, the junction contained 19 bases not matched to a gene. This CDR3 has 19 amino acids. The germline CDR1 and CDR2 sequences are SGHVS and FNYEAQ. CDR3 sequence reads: CASSRPSGGYPILDNEQFF. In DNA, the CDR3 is TGTGCCAGCAGTCGCCCTAGCGGGGGTTACCCCATCCTCGACAATGAGCAGTTCTTC.

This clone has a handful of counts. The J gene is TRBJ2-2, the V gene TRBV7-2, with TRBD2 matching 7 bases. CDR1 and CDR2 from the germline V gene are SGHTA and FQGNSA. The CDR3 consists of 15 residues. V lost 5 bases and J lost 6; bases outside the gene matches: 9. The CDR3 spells CASSTYAGVSGELFF. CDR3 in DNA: TGTGCCAGCAGCACTTATGCGGGGGTCTCCGGGGAGCTGTTTTTT.

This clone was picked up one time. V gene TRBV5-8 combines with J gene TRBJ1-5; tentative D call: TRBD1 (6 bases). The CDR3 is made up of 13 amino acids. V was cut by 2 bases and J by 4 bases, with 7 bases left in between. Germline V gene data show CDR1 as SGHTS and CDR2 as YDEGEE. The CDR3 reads CASSLDRNQPQHF. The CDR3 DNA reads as TGTGCCAGCAGCTTAGACAGGAATCAGCCCCAGCATTTT.